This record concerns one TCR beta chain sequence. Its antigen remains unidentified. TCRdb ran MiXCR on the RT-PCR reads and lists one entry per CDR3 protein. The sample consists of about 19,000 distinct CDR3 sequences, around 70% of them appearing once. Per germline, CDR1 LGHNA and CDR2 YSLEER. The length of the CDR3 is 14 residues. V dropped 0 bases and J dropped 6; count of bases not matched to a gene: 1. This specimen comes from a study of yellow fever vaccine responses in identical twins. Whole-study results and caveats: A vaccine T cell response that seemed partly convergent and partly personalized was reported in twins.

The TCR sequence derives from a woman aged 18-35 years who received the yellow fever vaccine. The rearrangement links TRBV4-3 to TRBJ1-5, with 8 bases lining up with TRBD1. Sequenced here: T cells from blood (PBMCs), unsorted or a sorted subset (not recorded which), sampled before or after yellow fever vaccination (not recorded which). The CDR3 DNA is TGCGCCAGCAGCCAAGACAGGGGGCGTCAGCCCCAGCATTTT. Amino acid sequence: CASSQDRGRQPQHF.